The rows below give T cell receptor beta chains drawn from one sample of a study of shared clonotypes between healthy human individuals. The data were produced by immunoSEQ multiplex PCR, yet TCRdb's version contains in-frame clones alone and is incomplete. The sample has about 2,200,000 clones, under 95% seen once. Input material: naive CD8+ T cells from PBMCs. The receptors originated from a man aged 18 to 29 in good health. Some clones in this sample may be carry-over from other donors' samples. Each CDR3 is given with its conserved first and last residue. Each record gives: V gene, clone size, J gene, D gene, CDR3 DNA, CDR3 protein. The D gene is left open where the match is weak. A clone size is listed for some rows: how often the clone was seen (once, few, many), or a class if it is expanded.

TRBV7-2	-	TRBJ2-7	-	TGTGCCAGCAGCACCCCACTTGATTACGGGATCTACGAGCAGTACTTC	CASSTPLDYGIYEQYF
TRBV6-1	-	TRBJ1-4	-	TGTGCCAGTCGGCAAGCTGGCCGAAATGAAAAACTGTTTTTT	CASRQAGRNEKLFF
TRBV28	-	TRBJ2-1	TRBD2	TGTGCCAGCTCTCGGACTAGCGGGACGTACAATGAGCAGTTCTTC	CASSRTSGTYNEQFF
TRBV7-2	-	TRBJ2-1	TRBD2	TGTGCCAGCAGCTTACGGCTAGCGGGGGGCAATGAGCAGTTCTTC	CASSLRLAGGNEQFF
TRBV4-3	-	TRBJ2-7	TRBD1	TGCGCCAGCAGCCAGGACAGGTTCTACGAGCAGTACTTC	CASSQDRFYEQYF
TRBV7-8	-	TRBJ2-5	-	TGTGCCAGCAGCCCCTCTTCGCCGCCTTCTTTACGGGAGACCCAGTACTTC	CASSPSSPPSLRETQYF
TRBV2	once	TRBJ1-3	-	TGTGCCAGCAGACCTAGGACATATACGAGGACTGGAAACACCATATATTTT	CASRPRTYTRTGNTIYF
TRBV9	-	TRBJ2-3	-	TGTGCCAGCAGCGTAGAAGTCCGTGGGAGCGGTAGTGATACGCAGTATTTT	CASSVEVRGSGSDTQYF
TRBV11-2	-	TRBJ2-3	TRBD2	TGTGCCAGCAGCTTAGGACTAGCGGGTACCAAGACTACGCAGTATTTT	CASSLGLAGTKTTQYF
TRBV5-4	-	TRBJ2-1	TRBD2	TGTGCCAGCAGCTCCAGCGGGAGTAGTCATGAGCAGTTCTTC	CASSSSGSSHEQFF